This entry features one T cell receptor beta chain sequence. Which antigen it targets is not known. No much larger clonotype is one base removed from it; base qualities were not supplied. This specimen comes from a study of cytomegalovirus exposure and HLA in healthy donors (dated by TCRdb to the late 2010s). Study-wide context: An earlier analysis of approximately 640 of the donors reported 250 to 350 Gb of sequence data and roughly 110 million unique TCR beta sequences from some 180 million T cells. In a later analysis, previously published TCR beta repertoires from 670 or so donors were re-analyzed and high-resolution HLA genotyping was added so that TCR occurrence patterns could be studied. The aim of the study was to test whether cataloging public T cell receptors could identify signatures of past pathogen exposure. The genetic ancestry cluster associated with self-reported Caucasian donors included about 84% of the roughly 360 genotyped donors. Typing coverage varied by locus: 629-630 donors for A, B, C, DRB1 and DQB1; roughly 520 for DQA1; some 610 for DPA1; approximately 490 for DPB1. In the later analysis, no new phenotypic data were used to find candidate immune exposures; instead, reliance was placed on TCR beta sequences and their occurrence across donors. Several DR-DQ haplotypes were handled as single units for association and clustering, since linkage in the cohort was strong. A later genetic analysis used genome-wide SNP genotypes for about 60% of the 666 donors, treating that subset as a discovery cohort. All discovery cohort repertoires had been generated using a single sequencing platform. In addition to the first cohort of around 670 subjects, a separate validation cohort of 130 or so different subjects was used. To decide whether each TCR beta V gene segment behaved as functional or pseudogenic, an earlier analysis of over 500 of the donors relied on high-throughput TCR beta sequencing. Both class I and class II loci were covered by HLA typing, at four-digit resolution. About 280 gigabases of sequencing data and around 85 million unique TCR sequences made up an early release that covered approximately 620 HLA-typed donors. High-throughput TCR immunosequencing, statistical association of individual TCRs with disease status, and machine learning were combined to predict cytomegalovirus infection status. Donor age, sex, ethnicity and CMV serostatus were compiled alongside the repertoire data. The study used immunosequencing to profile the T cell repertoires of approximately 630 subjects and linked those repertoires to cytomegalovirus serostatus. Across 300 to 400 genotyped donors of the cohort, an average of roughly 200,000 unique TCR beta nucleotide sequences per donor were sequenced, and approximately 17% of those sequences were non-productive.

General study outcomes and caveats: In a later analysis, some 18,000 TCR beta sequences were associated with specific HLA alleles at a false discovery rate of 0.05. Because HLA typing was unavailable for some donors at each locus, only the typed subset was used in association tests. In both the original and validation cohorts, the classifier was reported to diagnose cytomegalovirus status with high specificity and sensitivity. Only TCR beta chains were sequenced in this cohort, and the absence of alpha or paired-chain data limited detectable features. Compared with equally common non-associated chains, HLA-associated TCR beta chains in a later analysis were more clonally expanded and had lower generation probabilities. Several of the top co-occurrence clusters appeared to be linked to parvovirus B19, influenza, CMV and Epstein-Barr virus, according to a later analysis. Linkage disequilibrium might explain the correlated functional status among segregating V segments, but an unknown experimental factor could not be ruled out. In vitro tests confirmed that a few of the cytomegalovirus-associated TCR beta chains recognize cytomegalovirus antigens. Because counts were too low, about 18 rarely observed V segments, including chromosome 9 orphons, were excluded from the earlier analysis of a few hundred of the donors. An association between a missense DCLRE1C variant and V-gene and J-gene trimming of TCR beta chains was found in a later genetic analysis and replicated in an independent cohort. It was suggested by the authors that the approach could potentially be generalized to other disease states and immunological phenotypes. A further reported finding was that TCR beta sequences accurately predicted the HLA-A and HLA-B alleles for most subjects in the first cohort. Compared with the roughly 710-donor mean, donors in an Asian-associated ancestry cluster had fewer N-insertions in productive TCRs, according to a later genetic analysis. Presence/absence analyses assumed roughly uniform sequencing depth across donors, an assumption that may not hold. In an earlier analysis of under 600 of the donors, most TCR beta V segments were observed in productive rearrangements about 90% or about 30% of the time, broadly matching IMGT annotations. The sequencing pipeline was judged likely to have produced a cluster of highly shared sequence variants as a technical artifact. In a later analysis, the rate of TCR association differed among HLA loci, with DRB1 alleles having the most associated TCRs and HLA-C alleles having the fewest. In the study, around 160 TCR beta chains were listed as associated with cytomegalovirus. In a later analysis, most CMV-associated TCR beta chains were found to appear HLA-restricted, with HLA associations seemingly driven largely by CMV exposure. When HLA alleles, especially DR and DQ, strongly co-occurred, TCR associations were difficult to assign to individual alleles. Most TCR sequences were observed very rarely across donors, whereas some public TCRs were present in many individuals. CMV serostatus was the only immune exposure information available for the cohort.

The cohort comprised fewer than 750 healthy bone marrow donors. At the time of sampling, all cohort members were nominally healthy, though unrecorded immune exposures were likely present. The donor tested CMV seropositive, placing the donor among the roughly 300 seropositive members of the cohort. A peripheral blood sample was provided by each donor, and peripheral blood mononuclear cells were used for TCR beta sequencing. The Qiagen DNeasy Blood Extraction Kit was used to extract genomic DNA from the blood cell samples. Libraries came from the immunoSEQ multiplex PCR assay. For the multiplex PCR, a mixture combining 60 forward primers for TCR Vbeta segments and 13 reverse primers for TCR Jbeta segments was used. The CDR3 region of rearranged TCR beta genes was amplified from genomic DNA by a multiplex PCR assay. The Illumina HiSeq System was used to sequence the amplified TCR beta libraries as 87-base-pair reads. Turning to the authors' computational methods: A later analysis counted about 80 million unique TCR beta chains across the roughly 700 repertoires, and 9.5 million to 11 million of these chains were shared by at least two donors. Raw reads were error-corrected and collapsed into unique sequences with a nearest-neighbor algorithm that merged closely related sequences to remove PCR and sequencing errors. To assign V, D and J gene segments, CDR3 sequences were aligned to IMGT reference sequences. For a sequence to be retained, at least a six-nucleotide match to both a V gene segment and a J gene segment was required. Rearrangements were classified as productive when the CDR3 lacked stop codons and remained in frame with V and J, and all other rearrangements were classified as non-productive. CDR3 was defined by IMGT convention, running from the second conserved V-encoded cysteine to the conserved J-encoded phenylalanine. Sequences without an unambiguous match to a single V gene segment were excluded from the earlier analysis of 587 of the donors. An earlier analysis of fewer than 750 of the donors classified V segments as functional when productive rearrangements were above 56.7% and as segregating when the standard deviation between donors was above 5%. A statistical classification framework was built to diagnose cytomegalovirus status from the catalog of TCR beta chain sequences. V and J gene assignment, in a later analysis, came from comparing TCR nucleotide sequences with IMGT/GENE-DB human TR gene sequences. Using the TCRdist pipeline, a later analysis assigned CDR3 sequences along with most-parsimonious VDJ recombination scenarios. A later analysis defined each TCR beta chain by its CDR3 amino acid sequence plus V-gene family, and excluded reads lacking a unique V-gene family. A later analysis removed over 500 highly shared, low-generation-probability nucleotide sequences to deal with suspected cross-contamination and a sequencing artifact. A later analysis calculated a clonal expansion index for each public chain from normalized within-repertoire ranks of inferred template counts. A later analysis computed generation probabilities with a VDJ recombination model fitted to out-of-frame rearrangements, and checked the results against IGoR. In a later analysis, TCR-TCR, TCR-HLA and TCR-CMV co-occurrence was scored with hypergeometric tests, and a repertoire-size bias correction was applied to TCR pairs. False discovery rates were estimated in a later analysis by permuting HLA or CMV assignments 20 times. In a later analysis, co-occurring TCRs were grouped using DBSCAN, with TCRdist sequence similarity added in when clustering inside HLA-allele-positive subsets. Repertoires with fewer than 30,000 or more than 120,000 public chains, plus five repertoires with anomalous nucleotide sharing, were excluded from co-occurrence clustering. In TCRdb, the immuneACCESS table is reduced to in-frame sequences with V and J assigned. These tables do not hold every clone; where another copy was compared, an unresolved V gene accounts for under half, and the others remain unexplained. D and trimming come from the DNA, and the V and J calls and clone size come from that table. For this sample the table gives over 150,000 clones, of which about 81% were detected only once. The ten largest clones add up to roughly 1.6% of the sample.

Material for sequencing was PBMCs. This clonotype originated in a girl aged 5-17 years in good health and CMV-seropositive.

The DNA sequence is given as TGCGCCAGCAGCTGGACGATATTCGACTGGCTAGCGGAGGGCACAGATACGCAGTATTTT. This translates into CASSWTIFDWLAEGTDTQYF. The chain was built from TRBV5-1 and TRBJ2-3, with 7 middle bases fitting TRBD2. The CDR3 runs 20 residues from the cysteine to the phenylalanine. CDR3 DNA only is kept here, 60 bases in frame from base 1. Taken from the germline V gene, the CDR1 and CDR2 loops are SGHRS and YFSETQ. Trimming takes 3 bases off V and 1 base off J; junction bases not matched to a gene: 20.